A single T cell receptor (beta chain) is shown here with its context. This record belongs to a study of blood T cell repertoires in COVID-19. Study-level information: T cells, B-cell-depleted T cells, or PBMCs provided the cDNA or gDNA that served as material.

Seattle patient enrollment occurred during active infection, with longitudinal follow-up thereafter. With 5 bases clipped from V and 4 bases from J, the junction kept 8 bases outside the gene matches. There are 15 residues in the CDR3. The V gene's germline CDR1 is SGHTA and CDR2 FQGNSA. Clones were read by immunoSEQ multiplex PCR, and TCRdb kept only the in-frame ones, dropping some. There are approximately 200,000 clones in the sample; around 80% occur only once, and approximately 12% lies in the top ten. The sequencing input was peripheral blood. The J gene is TRBJ2-3, the V gene TRBV7-2, with 8 bases fitting TRBD2. The clonotype was recovered from a woman at least 80 years old with COVID-19, enrolled during active disease. The CDR3 is CASSPGLGIADTQYF. DNA of the CDR3: TGTGCCAGCAGCCCGGGACTAGGGATAGCAGATACGCAGTATTTT.